The TCR beta chain described here comes from a study of cytomegalovirus exposure and HLA in healthy donors. Germline CDR1 reads ENHRY; CDR2 reads SYGVKD. The CDR3 totals 13 residues. V gave up 6 bases and J gave up 5 bases; unmatched junction bases: 4. Concerning this clone itself: The antigen is unknown.

Study results and limitations: Accurate predictions that matched the HLA-A and HLA-B alleles of most subjects were reportedly made from TCR beta sequences.

The PCR contained 60 Vbeta and 13 Jbeta primers. Produced via immunoSEQ multiplex PCR; TCRdb's table is partial and in-frame only. The sample lists about 110,000 clones, just under 70% occurring once. The sequenced material came from PBMCs. This rearrangement joins TRBV10-3 to TRBJ1-1, with 9 bases fitting TRBD1. This receptor was taken from an older woman in good health and CMV-seropositive. CDR3 loop: CAIRGTGPTEAFF. The CDR3 region has the DNA TGTGCCATCAGGGGGACAGGGCCAACTGAAGCTTTCTTT.